Listed here is a single T cell receptor (beta chain). Its antigen remains unknown. The data were obtained in a study of cytomegalovirus exposure and HLA in healthy donors. Study-level findings and limits: Among the sequence variants, a highly shared cluster was likely an artifact of sequencing.

The germline V gene encodes CDR1 SGHNT and CDR2 YYREEE (reference sequence). The CDR3 loop spans 15 amino acids. Trimming shortened V by 0 bases and J by 4 bases, and 13 bases separated the two germline ends. The PCR employed 60 Vbeta primers together with 13 Jbeta primers. Sequencing was performed with immunoSEQ multiplex PCR; in TCRdb, only in-frame clones are kept and a portion is missing. This table holds some 110,000 clones, 70% found once. The TCR sequence derives from a man younger than 40 in good health and CMV-seropositive. The V gene is TRBV5-4, the J gene TRBJ1-2, with TRBD1 as a possible D gene (5 bases). The specimen sequenced was PBMCs. The CDR3 loop reads CASSLGGQELYGYTF. CDR3 bases: TGTGCCAGCAGCTTGGGGGGCCAAGAGCTCTATGGCTACACCTTC.